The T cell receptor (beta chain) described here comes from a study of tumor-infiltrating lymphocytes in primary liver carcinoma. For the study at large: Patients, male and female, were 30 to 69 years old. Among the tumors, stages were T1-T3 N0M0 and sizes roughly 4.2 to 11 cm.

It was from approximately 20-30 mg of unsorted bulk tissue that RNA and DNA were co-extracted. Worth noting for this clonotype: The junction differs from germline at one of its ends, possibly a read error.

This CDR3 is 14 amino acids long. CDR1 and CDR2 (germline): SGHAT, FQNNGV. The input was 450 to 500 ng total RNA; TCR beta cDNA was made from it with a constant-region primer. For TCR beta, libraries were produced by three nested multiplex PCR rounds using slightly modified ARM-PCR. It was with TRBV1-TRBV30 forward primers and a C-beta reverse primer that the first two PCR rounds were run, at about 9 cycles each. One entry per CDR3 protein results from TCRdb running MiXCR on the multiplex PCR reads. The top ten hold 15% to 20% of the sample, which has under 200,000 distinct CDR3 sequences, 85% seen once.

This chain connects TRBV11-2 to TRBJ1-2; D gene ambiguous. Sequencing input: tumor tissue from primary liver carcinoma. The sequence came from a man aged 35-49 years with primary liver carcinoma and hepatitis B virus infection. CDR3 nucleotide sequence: TGTGCCAGCAGCCTAGATCAAGTAGCTTATGACTACACCTTC. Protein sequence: CASSLDQVAYDYTF.